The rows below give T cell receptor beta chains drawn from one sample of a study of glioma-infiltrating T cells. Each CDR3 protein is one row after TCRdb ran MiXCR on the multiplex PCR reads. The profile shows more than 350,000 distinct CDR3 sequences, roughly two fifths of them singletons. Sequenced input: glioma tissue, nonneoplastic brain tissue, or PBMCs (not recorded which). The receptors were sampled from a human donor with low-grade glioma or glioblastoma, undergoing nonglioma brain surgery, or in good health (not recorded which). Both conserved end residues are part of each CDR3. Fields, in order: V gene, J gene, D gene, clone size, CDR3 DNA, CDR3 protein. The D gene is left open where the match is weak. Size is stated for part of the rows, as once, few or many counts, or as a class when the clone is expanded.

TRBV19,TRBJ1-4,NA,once,TGTGCCAGTAGTATCAGGGGCGGGAATGAAAAACTGTTTTTT,CASSIRGGNEKLFF
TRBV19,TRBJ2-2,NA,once,TGTGCCAGTACCAAGCAACTCACCGGGGAGCTGTTTTTT,CASTKQLTGELFF
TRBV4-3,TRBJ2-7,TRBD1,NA,TGCGCCAGCAGCCAAAGACAGGGGTTCGAGCAGTACTTC,CASSQRQGFEQYF
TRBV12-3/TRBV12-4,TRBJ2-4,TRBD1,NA,TGTGCCAGCAGTAACCCGGGACAGGGGACCGAAAACATTCAGTACTTC,CASSNPGQGTENIQYF
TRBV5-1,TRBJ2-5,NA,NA,TGCGCCAGCAGCTCGACAGGAGAATTGCAAGAGACCCAGTACTTC,CASSSTGELQETQYF
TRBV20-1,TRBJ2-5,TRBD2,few,TGCAGTGCCAAGCCACTAGCGCCCAAAGAGACCCAGTACTTC,CSAKPLAPKETQYF
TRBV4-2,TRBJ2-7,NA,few,TGTGCCAGCAGCCGGCCCCCGGGACACTCCTACGAGCAGTACTTC,CASSRPPGHSYEQYF
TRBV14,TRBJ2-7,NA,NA,TGTGCCAGCAGCCACCGTTTTACCTACGAGCAGTACTTC,CASSHRFTYEQYF
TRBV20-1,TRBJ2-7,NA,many,TGCAGTGCTAGAGACAACCTTAGACTAGTCTCCTACGAGCAGTACTTC,CSARDNLRLVSYEQYF
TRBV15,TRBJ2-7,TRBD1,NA,TGTGCCACCAGCCTGGACAGGGGAGACAAGCAGTACTTC,CATSLDRGDKQYF
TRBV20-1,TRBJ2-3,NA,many,TGCAGTGGGATAACGGTGGATACGCAGTATTTT,CSGITVDTQYF
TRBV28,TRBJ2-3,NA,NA,TGTGCCAGCAGCCAGGGGGGTCCCTCTAGCACAGATACGCAGTATTTT,CASSQGGPSSTDTQYF
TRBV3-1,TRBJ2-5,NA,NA,TGTGCCAGCAGCCAGCGAAACGGGGAGACCCAGTACTTC,CASSQRNGETQYF
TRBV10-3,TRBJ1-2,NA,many,TGTGCCATCAGGGATACCGGACAGAACTATGGCTACACCTTC,CAIRDTGQNYGYTF
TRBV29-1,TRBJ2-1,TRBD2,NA,TGCAGCGTCAGCCGACTAGCGGGAGGACATGAGCAGTTCTTC,CSVSRLAGGHEQFF
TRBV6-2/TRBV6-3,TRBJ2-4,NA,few,TGTGCCAGCAGTTCCCGGGACAAGTACATTCAGTACTTC,CASSSRDKYIQYF
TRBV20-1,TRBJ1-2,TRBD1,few,TGCAGTGCTCAAACTGGGACAGGGTTCGGCTACACCTTC,CSAQTGTGFGYTF
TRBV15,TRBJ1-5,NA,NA,TGTGCCACCAGCATGATACCACCCTCAGGGGATTTTGATCAGCCCCAGCATTTT,CATSMIPPSGDFDQPQHF
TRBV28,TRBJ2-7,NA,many,TGTGCCAGCAGTTTAGGCAGCAGTCCCGAGCAGTACTTC,CASSLGSSPEQYF
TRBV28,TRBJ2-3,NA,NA,TGTGCCAGCATCCGGGACTCAGGGGATACGCAGTATTTT,CASIRDSGDTQYF
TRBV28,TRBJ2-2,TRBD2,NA,TGTGCCAGCATCCCCATGAGTAGCGGGAGTATGGACACCGGGGAGCTGTTTTTT,CASIPMSSGSMDTGELFF
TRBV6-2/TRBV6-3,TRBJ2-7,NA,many,TGTGCCAGCAGTCAAAGCACAGGGTTCATCTACGAGCAGTACTTC,CASSQSTGFIYEQYF